Here is one TCR beta chain with its context. CDR1 is MNHNS, CDR2 SASEGT, per germline. The CDR3 runs 17 residues. Trimming removed 6 bases from V and 0 bases from J; junction bases left unmatched: 8. Disease duration was under 3 months in the ophthalmopathy patients, who also had a Clinical Activity Score of at least 3 and a NOSPECS grade of at least 4. Researchers took RNA transcripts and amplified the TCR beta CDR3 regions from them. TCR CDR3 regions were first amplified by RT-PCR with HTBI primers. TCRdb analysed the multiplex PCR reads with MiXCR anew, one entry per CDR3 protein. The data show 600,000 to 650,000 distinct CDR3 sequences, roughly 20% seen once. The data belong to a study of T cells in Graves' hyperthyroidism and ophthalmopathy.

This TCR was sampled from a man in his thirties or forties with Graves' ophthalmopathy. The sample was blood. V is TRBV6-1 and J is TRBJ1-1, with TRBD1 matching over 12 bases. In DNA, the CDR3 is TGTGCCAGCAGACCCGGGACAGGGGGCTTCATGAACACTGAAGCTTTCTTT. This encodes CASRPGTGGFMNTEAFF.